Reported below is one T cell receptor beta chain. The data stem from a study of blood T cell repertoires in COVID-19. Sequencing used immunoSEQ multiplex PCR; TCRdb keeps in-frame clones, though not all of them. The data contain 120,000 or so clones, about 82% of them seen just once; the ten biggest clones take up about a sixth. Germline CDR1 and CDR2: SGHTA and FQGTGA. The trim removed 5 bases at V and 5 bases at J, leaving 8 bases unmatched. This CDR3 is built from 14 residues. This clonotype was sampled from a man in his fifties or sixties with active or convalescent COVID-19. The V gene is TRBV7-3, the J gene TRBJ2-5; 7 bases are a match to TRBD1. Source material: peripheral blood. CDR3 region: CASSRHRGRETQYF. The CDR3 DNA reads as TGTGCCAGCAGCCGCCACAGGGGAAGGGAGACCCAGTACTTC.